These 10 T cell receptor beta chains were sequenced from one sample in a study of tumor and adjacent non-tumor tissue in lung cancer. TCRbeta libraries were built with three rounds of nested PCR, modified from ARM-PCR. TCRdb reanalysed the multiplex PCR reads using MiXCR and keeps one entry per CDR3 protein. This sample has under 100,000 distinct CDR3 sequences, with around 70% found just once. No cell sorting was done before RNA was extracted from the tissue. Sequencing input: lung tumor tissue. Receptors originate from a woman between 65 and 79 years old with non-small cell lung cancer.

As to this clonotype: A read error may produce the germline difference seen at one junction end. In DNA form, the CDR3 reads TGTGCCAGCAGTGGAGGGGGTCGAGGGGGCTTCTACACTGTAGCTTTCTTT. Its translation is CASSGGGRGGFYTVAFF. The chain carries TRBV28 and TRBJ1-1; 7 bases fit TRBD1. Germline V gene lookup returns CDR1 MDHEN and CDR2 SYDVKM. The length of the CDR3 is 17 residues.

A few counts support this clonotype. The genes are TRBV5-4 and TRBJ2-1; TRBD2 aligns across 11 bases. The CDR3 contains 15 residues. The germline CDR1 and CDR2 sequences are SGHNT and YYREEE (reference sequence). After removal of 3 bases from V and 7 bases from J, the junction contained 6 bases not matched to a gene. CDR3 in DNA: TGTGCCAGCAGCTCACGACTAGCGGGAAATAATGAGCAGTTCTTC. As protein: CASSSRLAGNNEQFF.

This clonotype was picked up many times. The V call is TRBV7-3, the J call TRBJ2-3; 8 bases map to TRBD2. This CDR3 is 15 amino acids long. Germline assignment: CDR1 SGHTA and CDR2 FQGTGA. The junction had 3 bases not matched to a gene; V was cut back by 4 bases and J by 0 bases. CDR3 bases: TGTGCCAGCAGCTCACTAGCGGTGAGCACAGATACGCAGTATTTT. Translating gives CASSSLAVSTDTQYF.

This chain uses TRBV6-5 with TRBJ2-3, with D possibly matching TRBD2 (7 bases). Trimming left V 9 bases short and J 6 bases short, with 19 bases between. Germline-derived CDR1 and CDR2 are MNHEY and SVGAGI. This CDR3 is built from 14 residues. CDR3 residues: CARRLWGGIDTQYF. CDR3 DNA sequence: TGTGCCAGGAGACTATGGGGGGGCATCGATACGCAGTATTTT.

This clonotype was found a few times. A read error may be the cause here, since a much bigger clone is one base away. This sequence joins TRBV7-9 and TRBJ1-2; TRBD1 is a possible D gene (5 bases). The CDR3 extends over 18 amino acids. Per germline, CDR1 SEHNR and CDR2 FQNEAQ (reference sequence). V lost 4 bases, J lost 0 bases, and 21 bases lay in between. The CDR3 region has the DNA TGTGCCAGCAGCTCCCAAAGGACATCTGTCGAAGCTAACTATGGCTACACCTTC. Protein sequence: CASSSQRTSVEANYGYTF.

For this clonotype: A read error may account for a junction end that differs from germline. The V call is TRBV6-5, the J call TRBJ2-5, with 8 bases that match TRBD1. The CDR3 totals 15 residues. CDR1 is MNHEY, CDR2 SVGAGI, per germline. CDR3 sequence reads: CAIRMQGAVRGTHYF. As DNA, the CDR3 is TGTGCCATCAGAATGCAGGGGGCCGTTAGGGGGACCCACTATTTC.

Details on this clonotype: Possible read error: a much larger clone is one base away. This sequence joins TRBV20-1 and TRBJ1-5; the match to TRBD1 covers 7 bases. After removal of 5 bases from V and 2 bases from J, the junction contained 6 bases not matched to a gene. The CDR3 contains 14 residues. CDR1 and CDR2 from the germline V gene are DFQATT and SNEGSKA (reference sequence). In nucleotides, the CDR3 is TGCAGTGCTCGAATCACAGGGGGCAATCAGCCCCAGCATTTT. Protein: CSARITGGNQPQHF.

This clonotype was observed many times. The rearrangement joins TRBV7-9 to TRBJ2-1; 12 bases line up with TRBD2. V was pared by 5 bases and J by 12 bases, with 14 bases of the junction left unmatched. Germline CDR1 SEHNR, CDR2 FQNEAQ (reference sequence). The CDR3 totals 16 residues. CDR3 in amino acids: CASSQGLAGLNGGQFF. In nucleotides, the CDR3 is TGTGCCAGCAGCCAAGGACTAGCGGGGCTCAATGGGGGGCAGTTCTTC.

This clonotype rates as medium-sized (0.01 to 0.1%). V gene TRBV12-3 or TRBV12-4 combines with J gene TRBJ1-2; possible D gene TRBD1, 6 bases. The CDR3 runs 14 residues. Trimming cost V 3 bases and J 2 bases, with 10 bases left between them. The CDR3 here is CASSFGGRNYGYTF. As DNA, the CDR3 is TGTGCCAGCAGTTTTGGGGGGCGAAACTATGGCTACACCTTC.

This clonotype was detected ten times or more. J is TRBJ2-1 and V is TRBV29-1; D remains ambiguous. V lost 1 base, J lost 6 bases, and 10 bases lay in between. The CDR3 is made up of 13 amino acids. Germline CDR1 and CDR2: SQVTM and ANQGSEA. CDR3 nucleotide sequence: TGCAGCGTTGAAGGGACGGTGGGCAATGAGCAGTTCTTC. Translation gives CSVEGTVGNEQFF.